The 7 T cell receptor beta chains below were found in one sample sequenced in a study of T cell responses to AZD1222 COVID-19 vaccine. Measured with immunoSEQ multiplex PCR; TCRdb has only the in-frame clones, and not every one. The sample includes about 92,000 clones, 80% to 90% of them seen just once. The source was peripheral blood, collected on day 0 of AZD1222 vaccination. The source of these receptors is an adult in good health.

The V call is TRBV7-8, the J call TRBJ1-1, with D unresolved. The V end was cut by 5 bases, the J end by 3 bases, with 13 bases between. Germline CDR1 SGHVS, CDR2 FQNEAQ. The CDR3 contains 14 residues. The CDR3 nucleotides read TGTGCCAGCAGCATCAATATTTTGGACACTGAAGCTTTCTTT. Protein sequence: CASSINILDTEAFF.

A single count supports this clone. The chain couples TRBV6-2 or TRBV6-3 to TRBJ1-1; 9 bases align to TRBD1. The CDR3 sequence is 14 residues long. Unmatched junction bases numbered 2, after V lost 5 bases and J lost 1 base. The germline CDR1 and CDR2 sequences are MNHEY and SVGEGT. The CDR3 loop is CASSADRGNTEAFF. The CDR3 nucleotides read TGTGCCAGCAGTGCGGACAGGGGGAACACTGAAGCTTTCTTT.

This clone was found once. The V gene is TRBV27, the J gene TRBJ2-2, with 8 bases matching TRBD1. With 3 bases clipped from V and 1 base from J, the junction kept 1 base outside the gene matches. The CDR3 covers 15 residues. Germline lookup yields CDR1 MNHEY and CDR2 SMNVEV (reference sequence). CDR3 residues: CASSFGTGNTGELFF. The CDR3 DNA sequence: TGTGCCAGCAGTTTCGGGACAGGGAACACCGGGGAGCTGTTTTTT.

The rearrangement links TRBV14 to TRBJ1-6; no firm D call. V dropped 1 base and J dropped 8 bases, with 15 bases sitting between them. Looked up from germline, CDR1 is SGHDN and CDR2 is FVKESK. CDR3 size: 16 residues. In DNA form, the CDR3 reads TGTGCCAGCAGCCAAGGACCGAAGGGTAGAGATTCACCCCTCCACTTT. This codes for CASSQGPKGRDSPLHF.

This chain uses TRBV9 with TRBJ1-1; TRBD1 matches 9 bases. The CDR3 covers 16 residues. Germline assignment: CDR1 SGDLS and CDR2 YYNGEE. V dropped 4 bases and J dropped 4; count of bases not matched to a gene: 11. The CDR3 loop is CASSTGTGTFGTEAFF. The CDR3 DNA reads TGTGCCAGCAGCACCGGGACAGGGACTTTTGGCACTGAAGCTTTCTTT.

This CDR3 reads CASSFRGSNSPLHF. The CDR3 bases are TGTGCCAGCAGTTTCAGGGGGAGTAATTCACCCCTCCACTTT. The rearrangement joins TRBV27 to TRBJ1-6; 7 nucleotides align to TRBD1. Germline V gene lookup returns CDR1 MNHEY and CDR2 SMNVEV (reference sequence). The V gene end was trimmed by 3 bases and the J gene end by 6 bases; junction bases not matched to a gene: 2. This CDR3 is built from 14 residues.

The rearrangement links TRBV2 to TRBJ2-7; D is possibly TRBD2 (7 bases). Germline-derived CDR1 and CDR2 are SNHLY and FYNNEI. Trimming left V 5 bases short and J 9 bases short, with 17 bases between. CDR3 length: 13 residues. This CDR3 reads CASSFSQGRVQYF. Written as DNA, the CDR3 is TGTGCCAGCAGTTTTTCTCAGGGGAGGGTGCAGTACTTC.